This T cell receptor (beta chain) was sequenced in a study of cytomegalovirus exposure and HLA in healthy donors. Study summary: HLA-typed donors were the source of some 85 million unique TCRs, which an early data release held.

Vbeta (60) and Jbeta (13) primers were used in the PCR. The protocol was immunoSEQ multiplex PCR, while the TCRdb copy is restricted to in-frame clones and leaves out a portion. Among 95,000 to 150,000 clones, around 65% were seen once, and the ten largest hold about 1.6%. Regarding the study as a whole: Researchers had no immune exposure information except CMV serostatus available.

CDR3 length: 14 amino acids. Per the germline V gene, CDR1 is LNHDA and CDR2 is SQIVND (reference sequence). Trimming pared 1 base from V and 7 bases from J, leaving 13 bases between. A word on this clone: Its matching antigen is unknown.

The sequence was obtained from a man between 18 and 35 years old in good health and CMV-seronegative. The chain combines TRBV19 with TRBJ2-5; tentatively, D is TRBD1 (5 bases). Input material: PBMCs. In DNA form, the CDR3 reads TGTGCCAGTAGTATAGCTGACAGTAAGGTGACCCAGTACTTC. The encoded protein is CASSIADSKVTQYF.